This T cell receptor (beta chain) was sequenced during a study of T-cell reconstitution after alpha-beta-depleted transplantation in children. Regarding the study as a whole: About two months after transplant, alpha-beta T cells reportedly came from several hundred expanded graft clones. T-cell counts and diversity at one year following transplant were attributed mainly to newly produced T cells.

Germline CDR1 is DFQATT and CDR2 is SNEGSKA (reference sequence). This CDR3 is built from 11 residues. The germline V and J ends were trimmed by 5 bases and 8 bases, with 10 bases remaining between them. Concerning this clonotype itself: Its antigen is still unknown.

Unique molecular identifiers were incorporated during preparation of the TCRbeta library. TCRdb reprocessed the PCR reads with MiXCR, giving one entry per CDR3 protein. Seen here are about 870,000 distinct CDR3 sequences, roughly 16% observed once, and the top ten hold under 6%. The chain couples TRBV20-1 to TRBJ2-4, with a tentative D call TRBD1 (5 bases). The clonotype was recovered from a male patient aged 10 to 17 who had a stem cell transplant for acute lymphoblastic leukemia, so the T cells may come from the graft donor. This sample comprised PBMCs, mostly from graft donor cells, obtained 360 days after TCRalphabeta/CD19-depleted stem cell transplant. CDR3 loop: CSAPDSHIQYF. The CDR3, as DNA: TGCAGTGCTCCCGACAGTCACATTCAGTACTTC.